This T cell receptor beta chain was captured by sequencing in a study of blood T cell repertoires in COVID-19. Study-wide context: The United States, Italy and Spain provided the acute and convalescent COVID-19 samples.

This clone was recorded once. Assay: immunoSEQ multiplex PCR; the TCRdb copy retains only in-frame clones and omits some. Here the sample spans roughly 27,000 clones, 85% to 90% being singletons. The CDR3 sequence is 18 residues long. J lost 0 bases, V lost 5 bases, and 14 bases had no gene match. The germline gives CDR1 SGHAT, CDR2 FQNNGV. This receptor was taken from a human donor in a cohort sampled during active COVID-19. Sequencing was performed on peripheral blood. J is TRBJ2-7 and V is TRBV11-2, with 9 bases fitting TRBD2. Here the CDR3 reads CASSPTRRERGVSYEQYF. CDR3 nucleotide sequence: TGTGCCAGCAGCCCCACTCGCCGCGAGCGGGGGGTCTCCTACGAGCAGTACTTC.